The 13 T cell receptor beta chains presented below share a single source sample, sequenced in a study of CD8 T cells in ankylosing spondylitis. TCRdb analysed the 5' RACE reads with MiXCR anew, one entry per CDR3 protein. The sample yields a few hundred thousand distinct CDR3 sequences, about 16% seen once. Study conclusions and caveats: Roughly eight highly homologous variants formed a TCR beta motif that appeared characteristic of ankylosing spondylitis blood.

The antigens of these receptors remain unknown. Sequencing input: blood, either unsorted or a sorted T cell fraction (not recorded which). These receptors were taken from a male donor with ankylosing spondylitis.

This chain connects TRBV5-1 to TRBJ2-1, with 13 bases that match TRBD2. The CDR3 is made up of 16 amino acids. The germline gives CDR1 SGHRS, CDR2 YFSETQ. V lost 0 bases, J lost 5 bases, and 2 bases stayed unmatched. The CDR3 here is CASSLVGLAGDNEQFF. CDR3 bases: TGCGCCAGCAGCTTGGTCGGACTAGCGGGGGACAATGAGCAGTTCTTC.

The J gene is TRBJ1-1, the V gene TRBV11-2; 11 nucleotides agree with TRBD1. The V gene's germline CDR1 is SGHAT and CDR2 FQNNGV. The CDR3 extends over 18 amino acids. Unmatched junction bases numbered 11, after V lost 1 base and J lost 4 bases. The CDR3: CASSLGTGGYDDGTEAFF. CDR3 DNA sequence: TGTGCCAGCAGCTTAGGGACAGGGGGCTACGATGATGGCACTGAAGCTTTCTTT.

This clonotype was observed a few times. The V call is TRBV11-2, the J call TRBJ2-7; 9 bases fit TRBD1. The CDR3 is 16 amino acids. With 5 bases clipped from V and 0 bases from J, the junction kept 8 bases outside the gene matches. Germline CDR1 SGHAT, CDR2 FQNNGV. CDR3 nucleotides: TGTGCCAGCAGCCTCTCCCGGGGACAGGGCTCCTACGAGCAGTACTTC. This encodes CASSLSRGQGSYEQYF.

The V gene is TRBV29-1, the J gene TRBJ2-2; D is ambiguous. Trimming shortened V by 2 bases and J by 4 bases, and 11 bases separated the two germline ends. Germline CDR1 reads SQVTM; CDR2 reads ANQGSEA. This CDR3 contains 14 residues. CDR3 coding DNA: TGCAGCGTTGAAATGCCCCCGGGCACCGGGGAGCTGTTTTTT. Protein sequence: CSVEMPPGTGELFF.

As DNA, the CDR3 is TGTGCCAGCCGGCGAACAGGGGGAAATCAGCCCCAGCATTTT. Amino acid sequence: CASRRTGGNQPQHF. The chain links TRBV27 to TRBJ1-5, with 8 bases fitting TRBD1. The junction had 7 bases not matched to a gene; V was cut back by 8 bases and J by 4 bases. The CDR3 extends over 14 amino acids. The germline CDR1 and CDR2 sequences are MNHEY and SMNVEV (reference sequence).

This clonotype was detected only a few times. The CDR3 reads CASSLAINTGSSTDTQYF. The CDR3 region has the DNA TGTGCCAGCAGTTTAGCTATCAACACAGGGTCTAGCACAGATACGCAGTATTTT. This rearrangement joins TRBV28 to TRBJ2-3, with a tentative D call TRBD1 (6 bases). This CDR3 comprises 18 residues. Trimming removed 2 bases at V and 0 bases at J, with 18 bases between. Germline CDR1 is MDHEN and CDR2 is SYDVKM.

Ten or more counts support this clonotype. V is TRBV11-1 and J is TRBJ1-1, with TRBD1 as a possible D gene (5 bases). V dropped 0 bases and J dropped 2 bases, with 7 bases sitting between them. The CDR3 extends over 14 amino acids. CDR1 is SGHAT and CDR2 is FQDESV in the germline V gene (reference sequence). The CDR3 sequence: CASSLAGANTEAFF. The CDR3 nucleotides are TGTGCCAGCAGCTTAGCTGGGGCCAACACTGAAGCTTTCTTT.

The chain has TRBV11-1 and TRBJ1-2; unclear D gene. The V end lost 5 bases, the J end lost 7 bases, and 29 bases lay between the germline ends. Germline V CDR1 and CDR2: SGHAT, FQDESV (reference sequence). The CDR3 runs 18 residues. As DNA, the CDR3 is TGTGCCAGCAGCAGTTGGGCCTCCTTTTGGCCGGATGGACTTGGCTACACCTTC. It specifies CASSSWASFWPDGLGYTF.

The chain combines TRBV28 with TRBJ2-2, with 7 bases lining up with TRBD1. V shed 10 bases, J shed 2 bases, and the junction held 4 bases outside the gene matches. The CDR3 consists of 13 residues. CDR1 and CDR2 from the germline V gene are MDHEN and SYDVKM. As DNA, the CDR3 is TGTGCCAACCGACAGGGCAACACCGGGGAGCTGTTTTTT. This translates into CANRQGNTGELFF.

The chain combines TRBV20-1 with TRBJ2-5; 7 positions agree with TRBD1. V shed 3 bases and J 2 bases; nucleotides not matched to a gene: 3. The CDR3 has 13 amino acids. Germline lookup yields CDR1 DFQATT and CDR2 SNEGSKA (reference sequence). The CDR3 coding sequence is TGCAGTGCTAGGGTGGACAGGCAAGAGACCCAGTACTTC. It translates to CSARVDRQETQYF.

In its sample, this clonotype was seen once. This chain connects TRBV20-1 to TRBJ2-5; 12 nucleotides match TRBD2. The CDR3 runs 20 residues. Losses at the gene ends were 0 bases for V and 0 bases for J; bases not matched to a gene: 14. Germline loops: CDR1 DFQATT, CDR2 SNEGSKA (reference sequence). CDR3 amino acids: CSARDLNGLAGIRYQETQYF. The CDR3 nucleotides read TGCAGTGCTAGAGATTTGAACGGACTAGCGGGAATAAGGTACCAAGAGACCCAGTACTTC.

The chain recombines TRBV5-6 with TRBJ2-2, with unresolved D. Deletions cut 0 bases from V and 4 bases from J, with 10 bases between. Germline CDR1 is SGHDT and CDR2 is YYEEEE. CDR3 size: 15 residues. The CDR3 nucleotides read TGTGCCAGCAGCTTGGCGCCTAGAAGCACCGGGGAGCTGTTTTTT. Protein: CASSLAPRSTGELFF.

The table lists this clonotype with many counts. J is TRBJ2-3 and V is TRBV5-1; D is ambiguous. CDR3 size: 18 residues. Looked up from germline, CDR1 is SGHRS and CDR2 is YFSETQ. Deletions cut 1 base from V and 1 base from J, with 19 bases between. The DNA for the CDR3 is TGCGCCAGCAGCTTGCGCAGTTCGGAAGGGCTCCGCACAGATACGCAGTATTTT. Its protein is CASSLRSSEGLRTDTQYF.